This record concerns one TCR beta chain sequence. Antigen: not known. Germline V gene lookup returns CDR1 SGHVS and CDR2 FQNEAQ. Trimming left V 4 bases short and J 2 bases short, with 11 bases between. There are 14 residues in the CDR3. This sample is part of a study of cytomegalovirus exposure and HLA in healthy donors. Study-wide results and limits: Common viral pathogens were later found to be apparently linked to several of the most significant clusters. The investigators catalogued 150 or so TCR beta chains as cytomegalovirus-associated.

PCR primers comprised 60 Vbeta and 13 Jbeta primers. Data came from immunoSEQ multiplex PCR; TCRdb stores just in-frame clones and leaves some out. The sample has tens of thousands of clones, around 80% seen once. This rearrangement joins TRBV7-8 to TRBJ1-2, with D maybe TRBD1 (5 bases). The sequenced sample consisted of PBMCs. The TCR comes from a man aged 30-40 years in good health and CMV-seronegative. CDR3: CASSSRQKNYGYTF. The CDR3 nucleotides read TGTGCCAGCAGCTCCAGACAGAAGAACTATGGCTACACCTTC.